Listed here are 9 T cell receptor beta chains from one sample, sequenced in a study of OX40 agonist ivuxolimab in advanced cancers. Here immunoSEQ multiplex PCR was the method, and the copy in TCRdb shows in-frame clones only, minus some. Among about 91,000 clones listed, approximately 84% were seen once. The sequences come from CD4+ or CD8+ T cells sorted from blood, collected in a trial of the OX40 agonist ivuxolimab. The receptors derive from an adult with an advanced solid tumor such as melanoma, head and neck, liver or kidney cancer.

This sequence joins TRBV5-1 and TRBJ1-2; perhaps TRBD1 as D (6 bases). Germline lookup yields CDR1 SGHRS and CDR2 YFSETQ. V lost 4 bases and J 4 bases, leaving 8 bases between the germline ends. The CDR3 extends over 12 amino acids. The CDR3, as DNA: TGCGCCAGCAGCCTACAGGGCTATGGCTACACCTTC. The encoded protein is CASSLQGYGYTF. Full variable domain (rest looked up from reference TRBV5-1 and TRBJ1-2): KAGVTQTPRYLIKTRGQQVTLSCSPISGHRSVSWYQQTPGQGLQFLFEYFSETQRNKGNFPGRFSGRQFSNSRSEMNVSTLELGDSALYLCASSLQGYGYTFGSGTRLTVV.

This CDR3 reads CSVLRPLSTEAFF. CDR3 DNA: TGCAGCGTTTTGAGGCCCCTTAGCACTGAAGCTTTCTTT. The rearrangement links TRBV29-1 to TRBJ1-1, with no clear D. Germline CDR1 SQVTM, CDR2 ANQGSEA. This CDR3 has 13 amino acids. Trimming pared 5 bases from V and 4 bases from J, leaving 14 bases between.

J is TRBJ2-3 and V is TRBV2; 8 bases agree with TRBD2. Germline V gene lookup returns CDR1 SNHLY and CDR2 FYNNEI. The junction had 4 bases not matched to a gene; V was cut back by 7 bases and J by 1 base. CDR3 size: 14 residues. CDR3 nucleotides: TGTGCCAGCATCCTTAGCGGGGGCACAGATACGCAGTATTTT. Protein sequence: CASILSGGTDTQYF.

This chain links TRBV2 with TRBJ2-7; D is perhaps TRBD2 (6 bases). The ends were cut back, 7 bases at V and 2 bases at J, with 12 bases in the middle. This CDR3 is built from 13 residues. CDR1 SNHLY and CDR2 FYNNEI come from the germline V gene. The CDR3 loop reads CASTTSPTYEQYF. Written as DNA, the CDR3 is TGTGCCAGCACGACTAGTCCGACCTACGAGCAGTACTTC.

This rearrangement joins TRBV7-8 to TRBJ2-7, with TRBD2 identical over 14 bases. The CDR3 length is 18 residues. CDR1 and CDR2 from the germline V gene are SGHVS and FQNEAQ. J was trimmed by 5 bases and V by 1 base; bases with no gene match: 10. DNA for the CDR3: TGTGCCAGCAGCTTAGTACCCCGGACTAGCGGGAGGTCCAACGAGCAGTACTTC. The encoded protein is CASSLVPRTSGRSNEQYF.

The rearrangement links TRBV30 to TRBJ1-3; D is uncertain. The V gene lost 2 bases and the J gene lost 3 bases, with 8 bases spanning the gap. CDR1 and CDR2 from the germline V gene are GTSNPN and SVGIG (reference sequence). This CDR3 has 13 amino acids. This CDR3 reads CAWSTPGGNTIYF. The CDR3 coding sequence is TGTGCCTGGAGTACCCCCGGTGGAAACACCATATATTTT.

The chain employs TRBV10-2 and TRBJ2-3, with D possibly being TRBD1 (5 bases). The V end lost 4 bases, the J end lost 2 bases, and 7 bases lay between the germline ends. Germline CDR1 WSHSY, CDR2 SAAADI. The CDR3 loop spans 13 amino acids. CDR3: CASSGQFTDTQYF. The CDR3 DNA reads TGCGCCAGCAGTGGACAGTTCACAGATACGCAGTATTTT.

The count of this clone is one. The V gene is TRBV6-1, the J gene TRBJ1-1; tentative D call: TRBD1 (5 bases). The V end was cut by 4 bases, the J end by 4 bases, with 16 bases between. The CDR3 loop spans 15 amino acids. Germline values: CDR1 MNHNS, CDR2 SASEGT. The CDR3 here is CASSAVQGLSTEAFF. CDR3 sequence (DNA): TGTGCCAGCAGTGCAGTCCAGGGTCTGAGCACTGAAGCTTTCTTT.

CDR3 residues: CASSSGRSTEAFF. CDR3 DNA sequence: TGTGCCAGCAGCTCCGGGAGGAGCACTGAAGCTTTCTTT. J is TRBJ1-1 and V is TRBV5-4; the D is unclear. The CDR3 totals 13 residues. Trimming cost V 3 bases and J 4 bases, with 10 bases left between them. Germline-derived CDR1 and CDR2 are SGHNT and YYREEE (reference sequence).